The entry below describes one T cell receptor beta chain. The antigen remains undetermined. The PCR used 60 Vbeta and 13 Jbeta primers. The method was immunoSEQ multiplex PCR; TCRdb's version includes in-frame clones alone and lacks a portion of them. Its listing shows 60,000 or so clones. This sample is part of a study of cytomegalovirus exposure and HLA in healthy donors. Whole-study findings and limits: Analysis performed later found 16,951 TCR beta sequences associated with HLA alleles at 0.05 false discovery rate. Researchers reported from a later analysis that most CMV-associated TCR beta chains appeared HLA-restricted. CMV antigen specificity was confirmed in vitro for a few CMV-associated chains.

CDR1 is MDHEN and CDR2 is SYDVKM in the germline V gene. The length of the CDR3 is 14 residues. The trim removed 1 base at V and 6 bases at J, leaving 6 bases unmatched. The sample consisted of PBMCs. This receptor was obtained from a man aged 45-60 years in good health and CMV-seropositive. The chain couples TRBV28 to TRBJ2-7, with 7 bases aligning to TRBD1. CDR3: CASSLFRAGGEQYF. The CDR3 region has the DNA TGTGCCAGCAGTTTATTTAGGGCAGGGGGCGAGCAGTACTTC.